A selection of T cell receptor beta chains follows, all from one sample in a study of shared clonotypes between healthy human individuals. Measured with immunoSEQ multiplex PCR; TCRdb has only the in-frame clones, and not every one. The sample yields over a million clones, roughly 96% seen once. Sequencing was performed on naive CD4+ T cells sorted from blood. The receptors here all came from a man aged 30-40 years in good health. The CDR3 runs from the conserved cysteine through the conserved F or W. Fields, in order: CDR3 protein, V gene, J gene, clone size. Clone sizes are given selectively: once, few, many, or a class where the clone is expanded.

CASSQDGDREYYEQYF,TRBV4-3,TRBJ2-7,.
CASSERQVLFGYEQYF,TRBV28,TRBJ2-7,.
CASSPGHYSNQPQHF,TRBV6-5,TRBJ1-5,.
CASSSPGQGFIAQHF,TRBV28,TRBJ1-5,.
CASSYGAGGYEQYF,TRBV6-5,TRBJ2-7,.
CASRAGGPTGELFF,TRBV4-2,TRBJ2-2,.
CASSPPSGRELDTQYF,TRBV11-2,TRBJ2-3,.
CSASTGYEQYF,TRBV20-1,TRBJ2-7,.
CASSAGEGGLTFMDTQYF,TRBV2,TRBJ2-3,.
CASSLRYQETQYF,TRBV28,TRBJ2-5,.
CASSIDVPTSANYGYTF,TRBV7-2,TRBJ1-2,.
CASSQSGTSGRGEQFF,TRBV7-8,TRBJ2-1,.
CASSPVIAGGPLSYEQYF,TRBV7-6,TRBJ2-7,.
CASSFRVGETQYF,TRBV27,TRBJ2-5,once
CAIKEGSSYEQYF,TRBV6-6,TRBJ2-7,.
CASSQPGGKEYEQYF,TRBV28,TRBJ2-7,.
CASSLRGRTDTQYF,TRBV28,TRBJ2-3,.
CASSLKPDTQYF,TRBV7-9,TRBJ2-3,.
CASSAGARGANVLTF,TRBV9,TRBJ2-6,.
CASSLDPGGGGIAKNIQYF,TRBV7-8,TRBJ2-4,.
CASSRRGTAYTDTQYF,TRBV4-2,TRBJ2-3,.
CASSELTSRRTDTQYF,TRBV10-2,TRBJ2-3,.
CASSVAGVTNEQFF,TRBV9,TRBJ2-1,.
CASSESRPYEQYF,TRBV25-1,TRBJ2-7,.
CASSLDQRERDTQYF,TRBV28,TRBJ2-3,.
CASSSGTPGTDTQYF,TRBV7-9,TRBJ2-3,once
CASSVPGATPHGYTF,TRBV19,TRBJ1-2,once
CASSLDSRTNYGYTF,TRBV11-2,TRBJ1-2,.
CASSIRGYNQPQHF,TRBV19,TRBJ1-5,.
CASSYQGTGQGYTF,TRBV6-5,TRBJ1-2,once
CASSEGTGDYNEQFF,TRBV2,TRBJ2-1,.
CASSEGMETQYF,TRBV6-1,TRBJ2-5,.
CASTLASGRDNEQFF,TRBV5-4,TRBJ2-1,.
CASSPSHINIQYF,TRBV28,TRBJ2-4,.
CASSIKRVNEQFF,TRBV19,TRBJ2-1,.
CASSMRQGSLADTQYF,TRBV19,TRBJ2-3,.
CASSVGQGAYEQYF,TRBV9,TRBJ2-7,.
CSVLTETQYF,TRBV29-1,TRBJ2-5,.
CASSSLGRSTGELFF,TRBV5-5,TRBJ2-2,once
CSVGLQGRTDTQYF,TRBV29-1,TRBJ2-3,.
CSVRTGGTEAFF,TRBV29-1,TRBJ1-1,.
CASSWGTGDNEQFF,TRBV5-5,TRBJ2-1,once
CAISVAGPVTDTQYF,TRBV10-3,TRBJ2-3,.
CASSASAGDYEQYF,TRBV2,TRBJ2-7,.
CARSLWAGGHSTDTQYF,TRBV5-3,TRBJ2-3,.
CASSVGGAGGVDTQYF,TRBV9,TRBJ2-3,.
CASSLFTGGSNEQYF,TRBV28,TRBJ2-7,.
CASSRGTSGYNEQFF,TRBV2,TRBJ2-1,.
CASSVEGLAGVHGTDTQYF,TRBV5-4,TRBJ2-3,.
CASSLELTGELFF,TRBV5-1,TRBJ2-2,once
CSVEREVQFF,TRBV29-1,TRBJ2-1,.
CATSGGAVQETQYF,TRBV15,TRBJ2-5,.
CASRQGPHGYTF,TRBV27,TRBJ1-2,few
CASSEDVAGETQYF,TRBV25-1,TRBJ2-5,.
CAWGLAENIQYF,TRBV30,TRBJ2-4,.
CASGPGPTEAFF,TRBV7-2,TRBJ1-1,.
CASSISAGTSGRRKGTGELFF,TRBV19,TRBJ2-2,.
CASSDFFCLGQCFFSGNTIYF,TRBV6-4,TRBJ1-3,.
CASRSGQGKGGKESWELFF,TRBV28,TRBJ2-2,once